This TCR beta chain is from a study of blood T cell repertoires in COVID-19. Per the germline V gene, CDR1 is MDHEN and CDR2 is SYDVKM. The CDR3 totals 12 residues. V lost 6 bases and J lost 6, with 11 bases in between. Original processing notes: For nucleated cells, counts were estimated from reference gene primer amplification. The protocol was immunoSEQ multiplex PCR, while the TCRdb copy is restricted to in-frame clones and leaves out a portion. Clone size and the V and J calls come from that table; the DNA yielded D and trimming. Here the sample spans approximately 110,000 clones, 80% to 90% being singletons. A few counts support this clone.

The receptor was derived from a woman in her forties or fifties with active or convalescent COVID-19. The chain recombines TRBV28 with TRBJ1-2; D is perhaps TRBD1 (6 bases). Sequenced sample: peripheral blood. The CDR3, as DNA: TGTGCCAGCAGGGTTGGACAGCATGGCTACACCTTC. Amino acids: CASRVGQHGYTF.